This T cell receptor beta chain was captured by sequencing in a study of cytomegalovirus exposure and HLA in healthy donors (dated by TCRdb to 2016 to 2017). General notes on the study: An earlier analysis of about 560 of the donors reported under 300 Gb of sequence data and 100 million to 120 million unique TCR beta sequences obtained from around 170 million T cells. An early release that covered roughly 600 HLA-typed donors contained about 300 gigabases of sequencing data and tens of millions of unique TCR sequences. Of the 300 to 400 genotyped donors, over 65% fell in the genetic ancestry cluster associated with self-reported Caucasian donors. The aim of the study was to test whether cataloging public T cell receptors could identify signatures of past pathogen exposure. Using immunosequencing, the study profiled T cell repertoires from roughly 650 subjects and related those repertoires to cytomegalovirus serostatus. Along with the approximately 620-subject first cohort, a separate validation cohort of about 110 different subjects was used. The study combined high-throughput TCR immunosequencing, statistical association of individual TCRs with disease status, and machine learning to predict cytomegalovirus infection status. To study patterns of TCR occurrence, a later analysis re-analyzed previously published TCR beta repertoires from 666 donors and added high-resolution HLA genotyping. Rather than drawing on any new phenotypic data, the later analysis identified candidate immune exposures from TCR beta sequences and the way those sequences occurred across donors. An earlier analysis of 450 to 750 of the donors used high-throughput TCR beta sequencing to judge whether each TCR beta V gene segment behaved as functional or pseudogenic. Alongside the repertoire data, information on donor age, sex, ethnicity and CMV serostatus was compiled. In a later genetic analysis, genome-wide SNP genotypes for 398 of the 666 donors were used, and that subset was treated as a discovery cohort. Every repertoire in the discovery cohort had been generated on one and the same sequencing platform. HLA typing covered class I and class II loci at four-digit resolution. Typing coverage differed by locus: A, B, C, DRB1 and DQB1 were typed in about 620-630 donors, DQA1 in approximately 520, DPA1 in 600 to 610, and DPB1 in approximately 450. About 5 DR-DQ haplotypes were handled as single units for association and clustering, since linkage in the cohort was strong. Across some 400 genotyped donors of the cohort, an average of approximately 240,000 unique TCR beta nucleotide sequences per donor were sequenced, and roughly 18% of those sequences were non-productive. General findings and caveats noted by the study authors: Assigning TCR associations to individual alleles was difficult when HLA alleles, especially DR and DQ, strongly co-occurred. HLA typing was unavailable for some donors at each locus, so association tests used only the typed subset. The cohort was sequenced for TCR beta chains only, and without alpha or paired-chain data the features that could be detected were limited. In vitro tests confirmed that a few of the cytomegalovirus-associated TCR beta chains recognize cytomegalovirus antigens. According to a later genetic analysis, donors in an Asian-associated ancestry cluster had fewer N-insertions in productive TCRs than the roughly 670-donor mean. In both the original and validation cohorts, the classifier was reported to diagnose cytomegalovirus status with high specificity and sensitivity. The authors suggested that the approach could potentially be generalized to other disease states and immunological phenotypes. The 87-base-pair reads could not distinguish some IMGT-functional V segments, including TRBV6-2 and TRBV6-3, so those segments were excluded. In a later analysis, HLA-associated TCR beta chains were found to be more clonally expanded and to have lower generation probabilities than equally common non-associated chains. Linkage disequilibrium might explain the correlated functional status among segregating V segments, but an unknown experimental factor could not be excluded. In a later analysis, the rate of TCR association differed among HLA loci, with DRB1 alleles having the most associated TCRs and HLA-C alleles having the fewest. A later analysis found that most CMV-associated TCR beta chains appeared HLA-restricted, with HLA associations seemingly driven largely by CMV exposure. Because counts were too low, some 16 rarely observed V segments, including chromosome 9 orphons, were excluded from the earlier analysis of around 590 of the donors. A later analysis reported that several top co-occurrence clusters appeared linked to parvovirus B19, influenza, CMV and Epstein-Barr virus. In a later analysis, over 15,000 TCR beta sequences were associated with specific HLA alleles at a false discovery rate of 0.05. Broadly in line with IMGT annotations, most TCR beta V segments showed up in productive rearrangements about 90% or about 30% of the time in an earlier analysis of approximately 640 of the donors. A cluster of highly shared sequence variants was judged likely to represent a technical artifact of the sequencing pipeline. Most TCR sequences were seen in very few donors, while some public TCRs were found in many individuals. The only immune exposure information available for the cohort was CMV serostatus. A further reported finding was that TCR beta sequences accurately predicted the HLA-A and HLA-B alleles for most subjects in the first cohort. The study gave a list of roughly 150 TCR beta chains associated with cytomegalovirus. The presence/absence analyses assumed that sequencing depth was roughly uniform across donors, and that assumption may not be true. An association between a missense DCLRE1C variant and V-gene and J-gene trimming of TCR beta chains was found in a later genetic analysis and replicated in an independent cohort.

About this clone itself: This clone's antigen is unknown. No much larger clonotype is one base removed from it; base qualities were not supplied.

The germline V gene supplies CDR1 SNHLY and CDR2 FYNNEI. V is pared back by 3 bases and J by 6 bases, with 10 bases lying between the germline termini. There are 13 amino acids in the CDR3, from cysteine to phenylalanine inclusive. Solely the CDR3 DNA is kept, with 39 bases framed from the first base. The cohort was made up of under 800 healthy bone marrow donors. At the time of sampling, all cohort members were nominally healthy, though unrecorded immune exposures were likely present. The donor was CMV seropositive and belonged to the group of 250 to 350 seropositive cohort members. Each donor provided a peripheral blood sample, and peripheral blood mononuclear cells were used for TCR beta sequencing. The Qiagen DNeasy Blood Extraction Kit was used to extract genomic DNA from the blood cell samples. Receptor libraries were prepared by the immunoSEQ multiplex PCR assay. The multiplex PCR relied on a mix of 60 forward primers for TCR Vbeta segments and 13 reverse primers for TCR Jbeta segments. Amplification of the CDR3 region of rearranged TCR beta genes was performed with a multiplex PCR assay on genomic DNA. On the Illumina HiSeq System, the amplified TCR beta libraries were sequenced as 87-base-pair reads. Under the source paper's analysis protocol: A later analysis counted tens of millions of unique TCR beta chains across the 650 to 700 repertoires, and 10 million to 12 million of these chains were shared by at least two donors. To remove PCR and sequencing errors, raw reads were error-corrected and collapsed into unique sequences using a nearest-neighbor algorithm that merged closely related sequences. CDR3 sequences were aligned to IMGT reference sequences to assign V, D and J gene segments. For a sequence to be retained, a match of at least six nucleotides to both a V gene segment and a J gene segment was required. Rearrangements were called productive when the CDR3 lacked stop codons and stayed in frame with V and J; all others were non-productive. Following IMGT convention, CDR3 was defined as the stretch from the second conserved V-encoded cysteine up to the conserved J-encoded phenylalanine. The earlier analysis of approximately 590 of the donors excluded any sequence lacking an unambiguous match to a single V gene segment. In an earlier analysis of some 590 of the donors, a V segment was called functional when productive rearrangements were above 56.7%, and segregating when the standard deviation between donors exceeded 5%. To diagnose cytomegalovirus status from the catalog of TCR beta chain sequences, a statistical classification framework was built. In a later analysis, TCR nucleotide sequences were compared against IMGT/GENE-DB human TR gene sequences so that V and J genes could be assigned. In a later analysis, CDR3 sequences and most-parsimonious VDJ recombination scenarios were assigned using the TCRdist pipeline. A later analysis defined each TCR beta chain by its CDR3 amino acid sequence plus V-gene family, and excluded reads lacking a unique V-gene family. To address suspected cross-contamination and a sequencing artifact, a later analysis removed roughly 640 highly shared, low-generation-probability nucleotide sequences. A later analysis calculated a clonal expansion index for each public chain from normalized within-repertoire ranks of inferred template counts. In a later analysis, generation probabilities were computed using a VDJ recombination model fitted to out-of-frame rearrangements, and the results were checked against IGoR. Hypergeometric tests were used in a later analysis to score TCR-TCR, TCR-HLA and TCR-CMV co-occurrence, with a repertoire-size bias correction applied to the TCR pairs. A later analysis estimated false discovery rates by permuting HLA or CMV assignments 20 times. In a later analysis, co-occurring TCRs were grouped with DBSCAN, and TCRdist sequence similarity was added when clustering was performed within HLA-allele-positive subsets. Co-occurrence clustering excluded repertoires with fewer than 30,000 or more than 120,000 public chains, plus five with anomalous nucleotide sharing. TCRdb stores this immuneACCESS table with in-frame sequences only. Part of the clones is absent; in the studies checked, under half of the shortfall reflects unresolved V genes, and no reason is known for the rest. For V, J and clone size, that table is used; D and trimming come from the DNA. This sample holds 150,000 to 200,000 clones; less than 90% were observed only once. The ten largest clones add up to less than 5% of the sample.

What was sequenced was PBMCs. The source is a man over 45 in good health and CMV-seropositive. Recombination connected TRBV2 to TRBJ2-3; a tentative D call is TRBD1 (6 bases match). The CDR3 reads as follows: CASSDRGRDTQYF. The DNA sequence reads TGTGCCAGCAGTGACAGGGGTCGGGATACGCAGTATTTT.